What follows are 2 T cell receptor beta chains derived from one specimen sequenced in a study of blood T cell repertoires in COVID-19. TCRdb's copy holds only in-frame clones and misses some; the assay was immunoSEQ multiplex PCR. The sample lists just under 300,000 clones, 70% to 90% occurring once. Sequenced sample: peripheral blood. The receptors were sampled from a man aged 65 to 85 with acute or convalescent COVID-19.

This chain joins TRBV6-2 or TRBV6-3 and TRBJ1-2; D possibly corresponds to TRBD1 (6 bases). The germline V and J ends were trimmed by 4 bases and 4 bases, with 16 bases remaining between them. CDR3 length: 15 amino acids. The germline V gene has CDR1 MNHEY and CDR2 SVGEGT. The CDR3 region has the DNA TGTGCCAGCAGTTTCGCGGGGGCCTTCGGCTATGGCTACACCTTC. The encoded protein is CASSFAGAFGYGYTF.

The V call is TRBV20-1, the J call TRBJ1-2; TRBD1 matches at 7 bases. CDR1 is DFQATT and CDR2 is SNEGSKA in the germline V gene (reference sequence). V gave up 3 bases and J gave up 7 bases; unmatched junction bases: 8. The CDR3 extends over 13 amino acids. CDR3 loop: CSASQGVSGGYTF. The CDR3 region has the DNA TGCAGTGCTAGTCAGGGGGTGAGCGGTGGCTACACCTTC.